The 7 T cell receptor beta chains in this list originate from one sample, sequenced in a study of blood T cell repertoires in COVID-19. Assay: immunoSEQ multiplex PCR; the TCRdb copy retains only in-frame clones and omits some. In the table there are tens of thousands of clones, about 90% of which are singletons. The sequenced material came from peripheral blood. These receptors were obtained from a human donor in a cohort sampled during active COVID-19.

This clone was seen just once. The chain recombines TRBV5-1 with TRBJ2-1, with TRBD1 identical over 7 bases. The CDR3 length is 16 residues. The V gene's germline CDR1 is SGHRS and CDR2 YFSETQ. The V segment lost 4 bases and the J segment 2 bases; nucleotides outside the gene matches: 9. CDR3 nucleotide sequence: TGCGCCAGCAGCCCGGATGGGCAGGGGGCCTACAATGAGCAGTTCTTC. Translation: CASSPDGQGAYNEQFF.

The V call is TRBV12-5, the J call TRBJ2-7; 8 nucleotides line up with TRBD2. Trimming at V came to 2 bases and at J to 5 bases, leaving 8 bases not matched to a gene. Germline loops: CDR1 LGHNT, CDR2 FRNRAP. The CDR3 totals 15 residues. CDR3 coding DNA: TGTGCTAGTGGTTTGCGCGGGGGGCGCGAGGACGAGCAGTACTTC. Amino acids: CASGLRGGREDEQYF.

The chain uses TRBV19 and TRBJ2-1, with 12 bases lining up with TRBD2. The V segment lost 5 bases and the J segment 0 bases; nucleotides outside the gene matches: 8. Germline CDR1 is LNHDA and CDR2 is SQIVND (reference sequence). CDR3 size: 18 residues. CDR3 in amino acids: CASSPLTSGRVSYNEQFF. In DNA, the CDR3 is TGTGCCAGTAGTCCCCTGACTAGCGGGAGAGTCTCCTACAATGAGCAGTTCTTC.

This clone was picked up a small number of times. J is TRBJ2-7 and V is TRBV11-2, with 10 bases matching TRBD2. The V gene end was trimmed by 1 base and the J gene end by 2 bases; junction bases not matched to a gene: 5. Germline CDR1 is SGHAT and CDR2 is FQNNGV. This CDR3 has 16 amino acids. The CDR3 region has the DNA TGTGCCAGCAGCTTAGGTACGGGGACTAGCGCCTACGAGCAGTACTTC. This gives the protein CASSLGTGTSAYEQYF.

The chain employs TRBV27 and TRBJ1-2; TRBD1 agrees at 8 bases. Germline V CDR1 and CDR2: MNHEY, SMNVEV (reference sequence). Unmatched junction bases numbered 1, after V lost 6 bases and J lost 4 bases. The CDR3 is 12 residues long. This CDR3 is CASRDRAYGYTF. The CDR3 region has the DNA TGTGCCAGCAGGGACAGGGCCTATGGCTACACCTTC.

The rearrangement links TRBV4-3 to TRBJ1-2, with 10 positions matching TRBD1. The CDR3 runs 17 residues. Germline-derived CDR1 and CDR2 are LGHNA and YSLEER. J lost 4 bases, V lost 0 bases, and 8 bases had no gene match. The CDR3 DNA is TGCGCCAGCAGCCAAGATTTAGACAGGGGGCGCGGCTATGGCTACACCTTC. Translation: CASSQDLDRGRGYGYTF.

The V call is TRBV14, the J call TRBJ2-7; 8 positions agree with TRBD2. V was pared by 1 base and J by 3 bases, with 8 bases of the junction left unmatched. Germline values: CDR1 SGHDN, CDR2 FVKESK. The CDR3 totals 16 residues. CDR3 DNA sequence: TGTGCCAGCAGCCAAGGATTGTATAGCGGGAACTACGAGCAGTACTTC. Translation gives CASSQGLYSGNYEQYF.